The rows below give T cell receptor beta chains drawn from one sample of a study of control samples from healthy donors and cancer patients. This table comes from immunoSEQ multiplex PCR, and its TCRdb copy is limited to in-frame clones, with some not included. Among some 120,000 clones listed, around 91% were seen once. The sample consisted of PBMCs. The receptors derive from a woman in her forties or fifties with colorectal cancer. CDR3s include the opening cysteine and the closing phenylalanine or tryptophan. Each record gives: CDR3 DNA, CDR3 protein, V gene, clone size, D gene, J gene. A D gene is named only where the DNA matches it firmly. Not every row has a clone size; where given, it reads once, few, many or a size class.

CDR3nt: TGTGCCTGGAGTCTTGGGATAGAAGAGACCCAGTACTTC
CDR3aa: CAWSLGIEETQYF
v_gene: TRBV30
abundance: NA
d_gene: NA
j_gene: TRBJ2-5

CDR3nt: TGTGCCAGCAGTCGGGACAGGGCATACGAGCAGTACTTC
CDR3aa: CASSRDRAYEQYF
v_gene: TRBV28
abundance: NA
d_gene: TRBD1
j_gene: TRBJ2-7

CDR3nt: TGTGCCAGCAGCCAAGATTCCCCGGGACAGGGGGCCTATGGCTACACCTTC
CDR3aa: CASSQDSPGQGAYGYTF
v_gene: TRBV3-1/TRBV3-2
abundance: NA
d_gene: TRBD1
j_gene: TRBJ1-2

CDR3nt: TGTGCCAGCAGTGAAGGTAATACGCAGTATTTT
CDR3aa: CASSEGNTQYF
v_gene: TRBV25-1
abundance: NA
d_gene: NA
j_gene: TRBJ2-3

CDR3nt: TGTGCCAGCAGTAAGGGAGACTATGGCTACACCTTC
CDR3aa: CASSKGDYGYTF
v_gene: TRBV11-2
abundance: NA
d_gene: NA
j_gene: TRBJ1-2

CDR3nt: TGTGCCAGCAGCCGCAGGGACAATGAGCAGTTCTTC
CDR3aa: CASSRRDNEQFF
v_gene: TRBV9
abundance: NA
d_gene: NA
j_gene: TRBJ2-1

CDR3nt: TGTGCCAGCAGCTTAGGCGCGAACACCGGGGAGCTGTTTTTT
CDR3aa: CASSLGANTGELFF
v_gene: TRBV7-3
abundance: NA
d_gene: NA
j_gene: TRBJ2-2

CDR3nt: TGTGCCAGCAGTCCATTAACAGGGATAATATCTGGGGCCAACGTCCTGACTTTC
CDR3aa: CASSPLTGIISGANVLTF
v_gene: TRBV6-6
abundance: NA
d_gene: NA
j_gene: TRBJ2-6

CDR3nt: TGTGCCAAAAAGGGAAGGACAGGGTCGGGCACCGGGGAGCTGTTTTTT
CDR3aa: CAKKGRTGSGTGELFF
v_gene: TRBV2
abundance: NA
d_gene: TRBD1
j_gene: TRBJ2-2

CDR3nt: TGTGCCAGCAGCCTCGCGGGCACTGAAGCTTTCTTT
CDR3aa: CASSLAGTEAFF
v_gene: TRBV7-9
abundance: NA
d_gene: NA
j_gene: TRBJ1-1

CDR3nt: TGTGCCAGCAGTGACGGAGCGGGGGGCAACACCGGGGAGCTGTTTTTT
CDR3aa: CASSDGAGGNTGELFF
v_gene: TRBV6-4
abundance: once
d_gene: TRBD2
j_gene: TRBJ2-2

CDR3nt: TGTGCCAGCAGTCAGTACCAGGGGTCGAGTGGAAACATTCAGTACTTC
CDR3aa: CASSQYQGSSGNIQYF
v_gene: TRBV2
abundance: NA
d_gene: NA
j_gene: TRBJ2-4

CDR3nt: TGTGCCAGCAGCCCCGGGGCAAGAGCGAACACCGGGGAGCTGTTTTTT
CDR3aa: CASSPGARANTGELFF
v_gene: TRBV9
abundance: NA
d_gene: NA
j_gene: TRBJ2-2

CDR3nt: TGTGCCAGCAGACTAGACAGGGGCACCGGGGAGCTGTTTTTT
CDR3aa: CASRLDRGTGELFF
v_gene: TRBV6-5
abundance: NA
d_gene: TRBD1
j_gene: TRBJ2-2

CDR3nt: TGTGCCAGCAGCTTGGACGGACTCAACTATGGCTACACCTTC
CDR3aa: CASSLDGLNYGYTF
v_gene: TRBV5-4
abundance: NA
d_gene: NA
j_gene: TRBJ1-2

CDR3nt: TGTGCCAGTAGTATCGGGGACAGAGCGTCCGAGCAGTACTTC
CDR3aa: CASSIGDRASEQYF
v_gene: TRBV19
abundance: once
d_gene: TRBD1
j_gene: TRBJ2-7

CDR3nt: TGTGCCAGCAGAGTAATTAGCGGGAGACGGAATGAGCAGTTCTTC
CDR3aa: CASRVISGRRNEQFF
v_gene: TRBV6-5
abundance: NA
d_gene: TRBD2
j_gene: TRBJ2-1

CDR3nt: TGTGCCAGCAGCAATTACCCCACAAGCTCCTACAATGAGCAGTTCTTC
CDR3aa: CASSNYPTSSYNEQFF
v_gene: TRBV19
abundance: once
d_gene: NA
j_gene: TRBJ2-1

CDR3nt: TGTGCCAGCATCGAGGGCGCGGGTTACGAGCAGTACTTC
CDR3aa: CASIEGAGYEQYF
v_gene: TRBV7-8
abundance: NA
d_gene: NA
j_gene: TRBJ2-7

CDR3nt: TGCAGCGTTGACCCCCGAACGGGCCCGAACTATGGCTACACCTTC
CDR3aa: CSVDPRTGPNYGYTF
v_gene: TRBV29-1
abundance: once
d_gene: NA
j_gene: TRBJ1-2

CDR3nt: TGTGCCAGCAGCGGACGGCATGAGCAGTTCTTC
CDR3aa: CASSGRHEQFF
v_gene: TRBV6-2/TRBV6-3
abundance: NA
d_gene: NA
j_gene: TRBJ2-1

CDR3nt: TGCAGTGCTAGAGGAGTTTACGAGCAGTACTTC
CDR3aa: CSARGVYEQYF
v_gene: TRBV20-1
abundance: NA
d_gene: NA
j_gene: TRBJ2-7

CDR3nt: TGTGCCAGCCGCCACACGCGCTATGGCTACACCTTC
CDR3aa: CASRHTRYGYTF
v_gene: TRBV6-5
abundance: NA
d_gene: NA
j_gene: TRBJ1-2

CDR3nt: TGTGCCAGCAGCCAAGTAGGGACGGGGACTGAAGCTTTCTTT
CDR3aa: CASSQVGTGTEAFF
v_gene: TRBV3-1/TRBV3-2
abundance: few
d_gene: NA
j_gene: TRBJ1-1

CDR3nt: TGCGCCAGCAGCTTCAAGGACGGGAACACTGAAGCTTTCTTT
CDR3aa: CASSFKDGNTEAFF
v_gene: TRBV5-1
abundance: NA
d_gene: NA
j_gene: TRBJ1-1

CDR3nt: TGTGCCAGCAGCGCTCAGTCTAGCGGCCGGAATTACAATGAGCAGTTCTTC
CDR3aa: CASSAQSSGRNYNEQFF
v_gene: TRBV9
abundance: NA
d_gene: TRBD2
j_gene: TRBJ2-1

CDR3nt: TGTGCCAGCAGCTTAGGGACAGGGCGTTACGCAAACACTGAAGCTTTCTTT
CDR3aa: CASSLGTGRYANTEAFF
v_gene: TRBV7-8
abundance: NA
d_gene: TRBD1
j_gene: TRBJ1-1

CDR3nt: TGTGCCAGTAGTATAGGGGGTGGTGAAGCTTTCTTT
CDR3aa: CASSIGGGEAFF
v_gene: TRBV19
abundance: once
d_gene: NA
j_gene: TRBJ1-1

CDR3nt: TGTGCCAGCAGTTTTGAGGGGGCCGGCGGCTACACCTTC
CDR3aa: CASSFEGAGGYTF
v_gene: TRBV6-5
abundance: few
d_gene: TRBD1
j_gene: TRBJ1-2

CDR3nt: TGTGCCAGCAGCAAAGGGACTAGCGGGAGGGGAGCGGATACGCAGTATTTT
CDR3aa: CASSKGTSGRGADTQYF
v_gene: TRBV21-1
abundance: NA
d_gene: NA
j_gene: TRBJ2-3

CDR3nt: TGCGCCAGCAGCTTGGAGGTACGGGATCCCTTCTACGAGCAGTACTTC
CDR3aa: CASSLEVRDPFYEQYF
v_gene: TRBV5-1
abundance: NA
d_gene: NA
j_gene: TRBJ2-7

CDR3nt: TGTGCCAGCAGTTTATCGATAATTTTGAGCACTGAAGCTTTCTTT
CDR3aa: CASSLSIILSTEAFF
v_gene: TRBV27
abundance: NA
d_gene: NA
j_gene: TRBJ1-1

CDR3nt: TGTGCCAGCATCCGGGGAAACTCTGGAAACACCATATATTTT
CDR3aa: CASIRGNSGNTIYF
v_gene: TRBV28
abundance: NA
d_gene: NA
j_gene: TRBJ1-3

CDR3nt: TGTGCCAGCAGCTCCTCGGGGGGGTCTGGAAACACCATATATTTT
CDR3aa: CASSSSGGSGNTIYF
v_gene: TRBV6-6
abundance: NA
d_gene: NA
j_gene: TRBJ1-3

CDR3nt: TGTGCCAGCAGCCCCAACCCGGGACAGAGCTCACCCCTCCACTTT
CDR3aa: CASSPNPGQSSPLHF
v_gene: TRBV2
abundance: NA
d_gene: TRBD1
j_gene: TRBJ1-6

CDR3nt: TGTGCCAGCAGTGAACGGGCAGGGGACAATCAGCCCCAGCATTTT
CDR3aa: CASSERAGDNQPQHF
v_gene: TRBV2
abundance: NA
d_gene: NA
j_gene: TRBJ1-5

CDR3nt: TGCACCAGCAGCGCCAGGGACTCTCAGCATTTT
CDR3aa: CTSSARDSQHF
v_gene: TRBV1
abundance: NA
d_gene: NA
j_gene: TRBJ1-5

CDR3nt: TGTGCCAGCAGCGTGGGGCCCCTGAACACTGAAGCTTTCTTT
CDR3aa: CASSVGPLNTEAFF
v_gene: TRBV11-3
abundance: NA
d_gene: NA
j_gene: TRBJ1-1

CDR3nt: TGTGCCAGCAGCCCGGGACAGGGGGCGACTGAAGCTTTCTTT
CDR3aa: CASSPGQGATEAFF
v_gene: TRBV3-1/TRBV3-2
abundance: NA
d_gene: TRBD1
j_gene: TRBJ1-1

CDR3nt: TGTGCCAGCAGCGTAGGACCGTCCCGCGGCACAGATACGCAGTATTTT
CDR3aa: CASSVGPSRGTDTQYF
v_gene: TRBV9
abundance: NA
d_gene: NA
j_gene: TRBJ2-3

CDR3nt: TGTGCCTGGAAGAGGTCACAGTACACTGAAGCTTTCTTT
CDR3aa: CAWKRSQYTEAFF
v_gene: TRBV30
abundance: NA
d_gene: NA
j_gene: TRBJ1-1